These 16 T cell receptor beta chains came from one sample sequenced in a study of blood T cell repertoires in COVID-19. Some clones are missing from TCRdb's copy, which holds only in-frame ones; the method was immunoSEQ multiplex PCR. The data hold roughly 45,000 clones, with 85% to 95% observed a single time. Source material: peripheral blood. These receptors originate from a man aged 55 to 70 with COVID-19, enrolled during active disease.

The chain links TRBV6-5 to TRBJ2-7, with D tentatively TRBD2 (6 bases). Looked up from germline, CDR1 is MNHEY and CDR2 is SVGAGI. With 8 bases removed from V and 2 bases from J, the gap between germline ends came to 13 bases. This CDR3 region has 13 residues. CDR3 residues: CASGGDGTYEQYF. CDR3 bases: TGTGCCAGCGGAGGGGACGGTACCTACGAGCAGTACTTC.

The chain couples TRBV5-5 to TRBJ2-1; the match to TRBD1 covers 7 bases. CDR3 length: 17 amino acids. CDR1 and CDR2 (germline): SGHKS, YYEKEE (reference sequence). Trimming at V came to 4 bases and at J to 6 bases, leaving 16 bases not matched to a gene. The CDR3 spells CASSLRGQGAGSNEQFF. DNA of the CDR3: TGTGCCAGCAGCCTGAGGGGGCAGGGTGCAGGATCCAATGAGCAGTTCTTC.

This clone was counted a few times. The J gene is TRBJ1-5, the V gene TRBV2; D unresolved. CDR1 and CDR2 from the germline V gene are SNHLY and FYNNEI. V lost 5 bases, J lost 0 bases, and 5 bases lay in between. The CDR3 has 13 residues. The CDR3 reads CASSQDSNQPQHF. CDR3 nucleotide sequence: TGTGCCAGCAGTCAGGATAGCAATCAGCCCCAGCATTTT.

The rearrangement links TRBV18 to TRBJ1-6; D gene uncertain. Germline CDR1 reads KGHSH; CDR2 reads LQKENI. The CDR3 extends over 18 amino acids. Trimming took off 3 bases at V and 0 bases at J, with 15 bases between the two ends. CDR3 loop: CASSPVDTVTSYNSPLHF. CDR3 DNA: TGTGCCAGCTCACCTGTTGACACGGTGACCTCCTATAATTCACCCCTCCACTTT.

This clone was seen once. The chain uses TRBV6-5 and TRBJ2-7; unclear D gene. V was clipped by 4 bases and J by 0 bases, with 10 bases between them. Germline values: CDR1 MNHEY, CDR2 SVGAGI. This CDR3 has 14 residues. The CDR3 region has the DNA TGTGCCAGCAGTTCCCGGTCCTTCTCCTACGAGCAGTACTTC. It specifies CASSSRSFSYEQYF.

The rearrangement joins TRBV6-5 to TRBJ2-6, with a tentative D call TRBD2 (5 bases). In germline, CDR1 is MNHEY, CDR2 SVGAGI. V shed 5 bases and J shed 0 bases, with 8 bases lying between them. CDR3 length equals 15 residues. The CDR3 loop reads CASSPAASGANVLTF. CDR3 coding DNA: TGTGCCAGCAGTCCAGCGGCCTCTGGGGCCAACGTCCTGACTTTC.

This CDR3 reads CASSTGGRETQYF. In nucleotides, the CDR3 is TGTGCCAGCAGTACAGGGGGCAGGGAGACCCAGTACTTC. The chain combines TRBV12-3 or TRBV12-4 with TRBJ2-5; the match to TRBD1 covers 9 bases. There are 13 residues in the CDR3. Trimming at V came to 5 bases and at J to 5 bases, leaving 3 bases not matched to a gene.

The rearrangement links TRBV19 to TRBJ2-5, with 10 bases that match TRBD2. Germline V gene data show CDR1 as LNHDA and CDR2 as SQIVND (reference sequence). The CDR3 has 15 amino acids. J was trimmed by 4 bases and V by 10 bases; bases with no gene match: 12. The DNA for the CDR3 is TGTGCCACCAGGACTAGCGGAGTGGTCCCAGAGACCCAGTACTTC. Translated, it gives CATRTSGVVPETQYF.

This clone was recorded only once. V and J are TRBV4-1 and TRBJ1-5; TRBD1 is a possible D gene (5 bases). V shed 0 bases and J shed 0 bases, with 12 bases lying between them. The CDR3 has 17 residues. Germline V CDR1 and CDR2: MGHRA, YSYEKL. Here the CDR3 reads CASSQEIDSYSNQPQHF. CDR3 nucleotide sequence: TGCGCCAGCAGCCAAGAAATAGACAGCTATAGCAATCAGCCCCAGCATTTT.

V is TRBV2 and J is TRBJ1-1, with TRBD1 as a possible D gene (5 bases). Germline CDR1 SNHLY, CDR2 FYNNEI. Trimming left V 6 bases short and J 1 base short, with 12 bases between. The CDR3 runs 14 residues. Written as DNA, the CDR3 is TGTGCCAGCAGGGCGGGGGAATGGAACACTGAAGCTTTCTTT. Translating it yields CASRAGEWNTEAFF.

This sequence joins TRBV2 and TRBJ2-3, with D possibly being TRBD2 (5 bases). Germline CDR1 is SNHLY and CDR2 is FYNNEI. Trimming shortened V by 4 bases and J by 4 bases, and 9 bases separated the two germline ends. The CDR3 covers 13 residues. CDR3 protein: CASSVTGADTQYF. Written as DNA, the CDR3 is TGTGCCAGCAGTGTAACCGGGGCAGATACGCAGTATTTT.

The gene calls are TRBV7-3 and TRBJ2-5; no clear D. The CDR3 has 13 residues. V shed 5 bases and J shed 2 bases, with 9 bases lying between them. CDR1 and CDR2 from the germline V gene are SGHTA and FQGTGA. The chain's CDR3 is CASSRRVQETQYF. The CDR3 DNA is TGTGCCAGCAGCCGACGGGTTCAAGAGACCCAGTACTTC.

CDR3 DNA: TGTGCCATCCTCGGACAGATAGAGACCCAGTACTTC. Translation gives CAILGQIETQYF. V usage is TRBV7-9 and J usage is TRBJ2-5, with D possibly matching TRBD1 (6 bases). The CDR3 has 12 amino acids. The V end was cut by 10 bases, the J end by 4 bases, with 13 bases between. Germline assignment: CDR1 SEHNR and CDR2 FQNEAQ (reference sequence).

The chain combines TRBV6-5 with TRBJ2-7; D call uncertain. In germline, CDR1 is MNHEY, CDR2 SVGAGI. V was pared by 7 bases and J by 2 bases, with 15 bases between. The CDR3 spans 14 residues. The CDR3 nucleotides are TGTGCCAGCATCGCGGTCGGCACGACCTACGAGCAGTACTTC. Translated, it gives CASIAVGTTYEQYF.

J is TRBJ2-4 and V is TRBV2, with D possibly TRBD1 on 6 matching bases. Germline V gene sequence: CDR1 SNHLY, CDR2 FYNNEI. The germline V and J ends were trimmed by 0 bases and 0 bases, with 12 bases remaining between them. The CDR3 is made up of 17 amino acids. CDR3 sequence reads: CASSEAFRGLAKNIQYF. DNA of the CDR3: TGTGCCAGCAGTGAAGCGTTCAGGGGCCTAGCCAAAAACATTCAGTACTTC.

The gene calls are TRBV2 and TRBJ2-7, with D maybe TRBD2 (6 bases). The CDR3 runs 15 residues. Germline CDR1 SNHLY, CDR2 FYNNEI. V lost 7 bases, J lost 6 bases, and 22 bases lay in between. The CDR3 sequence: CASTLGFSGTSEQYF. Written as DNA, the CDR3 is TGTGCCAGCACCCTTGGATTCTCCGGGACTTCCGAGCAGTACTTC.